These 14 T cell receptor beta chains were all obtained from the same sample, sequenced in a study of control samples from healthy donors and cancer patients. Using immunoSEQ multiplex PCR, the repertoire was profiled, and TCRdb retains in-frame clones only, with some absent. The data hold roughly 100,000 clones, with roughly 89% observed a single time. The sequenced sample consisted of blood. These receptors were collected from a human donor in good health. The donor label of this sample is uncertain.

The gene calls are TRBV14 and TRBJ1-4; 7 positions agree with TRBD1. J gave up 8 bases and V 0 bases, and 9 bases lay outside the gene matches. Germline assignment: CDR1 SGHDN and CDR2 FVKESK. The CDR3 has 16 amino acids. CDR3 residues: CASSQDGGTAREKLFF. CDR3 sequence (DNA): TGTGCCAGCAGCCAAGATGGGGGGACAGCACGAGAAAAACTGTTTTTT.

The chain couples TRBV5-5 to TRBJ1-4; 8 bases are a match to TRBD1. Germline V lookup: CDR1 SGHKS, CDR2 YYEKEE (reference sequence). With V trimmed by 7 bases and J by 0 bases, 17 bases remained unmatched. The CDR3 has 19 residues. In DNA form, the CDR3 reads TGTGCCAGCTATTGGAGTGAGACAGGGGCACCGGCAACTAATGAAAAACTGTTTTTT. This translates into CASYWSETGAPATNEKLFF.

The chain couples TRBV3-1 (or the pseudogene TRBV3-2) to TRBJ1-5, with no clear D. From germline, CDR1 is LGHDT and CDR2 YNNKEL (reference sequence). The CDR3 is made up of 13 amino acids. V was clipped by 4 bases and J by 5 bases, with 9 bases between them. CDR3 sequence reads: CASSPLGDQPQHF. CDR3 coding DNA: TGTGCCAGCAGCCCCCTAGGAGATCAGCCCCAGCATTTT.

In nucleotides, the CDR3 is TGCGCCAGCAGCTTGACAGGGGAGCCCAATCAGCCCCAGCATTTT. Translating it yields CASSLTGEPNQPQHF. The chain carries TRBV5-1 and TRBJ1-5; 7 nucleotides match TRBD1. The CDR3 consists of 15 residues. Germline V CDR1 and CDR2: SGHRS, YFSETQ. The ends lost 1 base at V and 3 bases at J; junction bases unmatched: 4. Together with reference TRBV5-1 and TRBJ1-5, the CDR3 gives the full variable domain: KAGVTQTPRYLIKTRGQQVTLSCSPISGHRSVSWYQQTPGQGLQFLFEYFSETQRNKGNFPGRFSGRQFSNSRSEMNVSTLELGDSALYLCASSLTGEPNQPQHFGDGTRLSIL.

The chain combines TRBV3-1 (or the pseudogene TRBV3-2) with TRBJ1-2; D gene uncertain. The germline gives CDR1 LGHDT, CDR2 YNNKEL (reference sequence). This CDR3 region has 13 residues. With 2 bases removed from V and 2 bases from J, the gap between germline ends came to 6 bases. The CDR3 nucleotides are TGTGCCAGCAGCCAAAACAAGAACTATGGCTACACCTTC. It codes for CASSQNKNYGYTF.

This chain links TRBV4-2 with TRBJ2-1; TRBD2 matches at 12 bases. This CDR3 has 15 residues. CDR1 LGHNA and CDR2 YNFKEQ come from the germline V gene. Trimming took 2 bases from V and 8 from J; bases not matched to a gene: 4. CDR3 loop: CASSQTSGGRDEQFF. The DNA for the CDR3 is TGTGCCAGCAGCCAAACTAGCGGGGGGAGGGATGAGCAGTTCTTC.

The J gene is TRBJ1-1, the V gene TRBV24-1; tentative D call: TRBD1 (5 bases). This CDR3 contains 13 residues. The V gene's germline CDR1 is KGHDR and CDR2 SFDVKD. V was cut by 9 bases and J by 0 bases, with 10 bases left in between. Written as DNA, the CDR3 is TGTGCCACCGCCCAAGGGGTGAACACTGAAGCTTTCTTT. Translation: CATAQGVNTEAFF.

This clone came up once. V usage is TRBV9 and J usage is TRBJ1-5; TRBD1 aligns across 10 bases. The V segment lost 3 bases and the J segment 1 base; nucleotides outside the gene matches: 1. This CDR3 comprises 15 residues. Germline V gives CDR1 SGDLS, CDR2 YYNGEE. CDR3 protein: CASSEGQGSNQPQHF. The CDR3 DNA sequence: TGTGCCAGCAGCGAGGGACAGGGGAGCAATCAGCCCCAGCATTTT.

The J gene is TRBJ1-3, the V gene TRBV24-1, with D unclear. CDR1 KGHDR and CDR2 SFDVKD come from the germline V gene. This CDR3 is built from 13 residues. V lost 7 bases, J lost 4 bases, and 10 bases lay in between. The CDR3 is CATSEGPGNTIYF. The CDR3 DNA reads as TGTGCCACCAGCGAAGGTCCGGGAAACACCATATATTTT.

The rearrangement uses TRBV5-8 and TRBJ2-7; D call uncertain. The CDR3 is made up of 14 amino acids. Between the trimmed V and J ends, which lost 2 bases and 6 bases, there was a span of 15 bases. In germline, CDR1 is SGHTS, CDR2 YDEGEE. CDR3 in amino acids: CASSFSSAYGEQYF. For the CDR3, the DNA is TGTGCCAGCAGCTTTAGTTCAGCTTATGGCGAGCAGTACTTC.

In regard to this clone: One junction end does not reproduce the germline sequence, and a read error may be involved. This chain uses TRBV5-5 with TRBJ1-1, with D unresolved. The CDR3 covers 15 residues. Per the germline V gene, CDR1 is SGHKS and CDR2 is YYEKEE (reference sequence). The CDR3 sequence is CASSLDVRQNSEAFF. The DNA for the CDR3 is TGTGCCAGCAGCTTGGATGTCCGGCAGAACTCTGAAGCTTTCTTT.

This chain links TRBV5-1 with TRBJ1-4, with 8 positions matching TRBD1. V gave up 2 bases and J gave up 4 bases; unmatched junction bases: 4. The germline gives CDR1 SGHRS, CDR2 YFSETQ. This CDR3 has 15 residues. CDR3 sequence reads: CASSFRTGNNEKLFF. CDR3 DNA sequence: TGCGCCAGCAGCTTCAGGACAGGGAATAATGAAAAACTGTTTTTT. The whole variable domain, remainder taken from reference TRBV5-1 and TRBJ1-4, is KAGVTQTPRYLIKTRGQQVTLSCSPISGHRSVSWYQQTPGQGLQFLFEYFSETQRNKGNFPGRFSGRQFSNSRSEMNVSTLELGDSALYLCASSFRTGNNEKLFFGSGTQLSVL.

The J gene is TRBJ1-1, the V gene TRBV19; D call uncertain. V was trimmed by 2 bases and J by 1 base, leaving 5 bases between them. The germline gives CDR1 LNHDA, CDR2 SQIVND (reference sequence). The CDR3 is 13 residues long. The CDR3 DNA sequence: TGTGCCAGTAGTATATACGGGAACACTGAAGCTTTCTTT. This sequence encodes CASSIYGNTEAFF.

This clone was counted between two and nine times. The chain uses TRBV18 and TRBJ2-1; 7 positions agree with TRBD1. The CDR3 is made up of 15 amino acids. The germline V gene encodes CDR1 KGHSH and CDR2 LQKENI. J was trimmed by 4 bases and V by 2 bases; bases with no gene match: 5. In DNA form, the CDR3 reads TGTGCCAGCTCACCAAGGGACAGTGGTTACAATGAGCAGTTCTTC. Translated: CASSPRDSGYNEQFF.